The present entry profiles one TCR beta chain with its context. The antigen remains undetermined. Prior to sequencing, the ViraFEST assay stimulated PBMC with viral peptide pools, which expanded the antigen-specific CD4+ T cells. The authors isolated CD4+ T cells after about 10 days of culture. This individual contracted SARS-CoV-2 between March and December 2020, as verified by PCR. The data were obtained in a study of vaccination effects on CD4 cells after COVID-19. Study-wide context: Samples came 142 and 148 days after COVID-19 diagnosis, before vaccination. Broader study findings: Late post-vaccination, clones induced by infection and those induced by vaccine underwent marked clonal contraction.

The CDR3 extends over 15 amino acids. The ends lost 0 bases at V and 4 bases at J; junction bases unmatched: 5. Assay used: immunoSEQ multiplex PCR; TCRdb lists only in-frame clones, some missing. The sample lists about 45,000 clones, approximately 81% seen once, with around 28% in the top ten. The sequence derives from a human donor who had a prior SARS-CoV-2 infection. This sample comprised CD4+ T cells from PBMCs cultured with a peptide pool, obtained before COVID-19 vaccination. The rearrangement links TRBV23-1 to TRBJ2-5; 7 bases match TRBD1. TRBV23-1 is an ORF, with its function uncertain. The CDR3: CASSQSRDRVETQYF. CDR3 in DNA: TGCGCCAGCAGTCAATCACGAGACAGGGTAGAGACCCAGTACTTC.